The 18 T cell receptor beta chains reported below all come from one sample, sequenced in a study of blood T cell repertoires in COVID-19. Some clones are missing from TCRdb's copy, which holds only in-frame ones; the method was immunoSEQ multiplex PCR. This sample has some 47,000 clones; roughly nine tenths occur once, and the top ten carry nearly 5%. Sample: peripheral blood. The receptor set was obtained from a man in his fifties or sixties with active COVID-19.

This clone turned up a few times. This chain links TRBV2 with TRBJ1-6; D is undetermined. Germline V gene sequence: CDR1 SNHLY, CDR2 FYNNEI. The CDR3 contains 14 residues. V was shortened by 7 bases and J by 4 bases, with 11 bases between the two germline ends. The CDR3 bases are TGTGCCAGCATTTGGGGAGTATATAATTCACCCCTCCACTTT. It specifies CASIWGVYNSPLHF. The whole variable domain, filled in from reference TRBV2 and TRBJ1-6, reads EPEVTQTPSHQVTQMGQEVILRCVPISNHLYFYWYRQILGQKVEFLVSFYNNEISEKSEIFDDQFSVERPDGSNFTLKIRSTKLEDSAMYFCASIWGVYNSPLHFGNGTRLTVT.

This chain joins TRBV7-2 and TRBJ2-7; 9 nucleotides align to TRBD2. This CDR3 is 18 amino acids long. Germline V lookup: CDR1 SGHTA, CDR2 FQGNSA. J was trimmed by 2 bases and V by 0 bases; bases with no gene match: 11. CDR3 sequence reads: CASSLAVSAGGPAYEQYF. In DNA form, the CDR3 reads TGTGCCAGCAGCTTAGCGGTGTCAGCGGGAGGCCCCGCCTACGAGCAGTACTTC.

The V and J genes are TRBV11-2 and TRBJ2-1; TRBD2 matches 15 bases. Germline-derived CDR1 and CDR2 are SGHAT and FQNNGV. Trimming removed 3 bases from V and 13 bases from J; junction bases left unmatched: 7. CDR3 length equals 15 residues. In DNA form, the CDR3 reads TGTGCCAGCAGCTTCCTCCGGACTAGCGGGAGGGCCCAGTTCTTC. This translates into CASSFLRTSGRAQFF.

The DNA of the CDR3 is TGCGCCAGCAGCTCCGCGCCGCAGGGGGCGCGAGGAAACACCATATATTTT. It translates to CASSSAPQGARGNTIYF. V is TRBV5-1 and J is TRBJ1-3; 8 nucleotides line up with TRBD1. V lost 3 bases to trimming and J lost 4 bases; unmatched junction nucleotides: 12. This CDR3 is built from 17 residues. Germline CDR1 SGHRS, CDR2 YFSETQ.

This CDR3 is CASSQGVTEAFF. Written as DNA, the CDR3 is TGTGCCAGCAGCCAAGGGGTGACAGAAGCTTTCTTT. The chain has TRBV3-1 (or the pseudogene TRBV3-2) and TRBJ1-1; D is ambiguous. Germline V lookup: CDR1 LGHDT, CDR2 YNNKEL (reference sequence). Between the trimmed V and J ends, which lost 1 base and 8 bases, there was a span of 8 bases. This CDR3 contains 12 residues.

The chain recombines TRBV12-5 with TRBJ2-7, with D maybe TRBD1 (6 bases). The CDR3 covers 16 residues. V lost 6 bases, J lost 0 bases, and 18 bases lay in between. CDR1 LGHNT and CDR2 FRNRAP come from the germline V gene. CDR3: CASGISPGTPSYEQYF. The CDR3 nucleotides read TGTGCTAGTGGGATCTCCCCCGGGACACCCTCCTACGAGCAGTACTTC.

This clone was detected only a few times. The chain combines TRBV19 with TRBJ2-7; 9 nucleotides agree with TRBD1. The CDR3 is made up of 15 amino acids. V was clipped by 2 bases and J by 6 bases; unmatched bases: 8. Germline V gene lookup returns CDR1 LNHDA and CDR2 SQIVND (reference sequence). CDR3 amino acids: CASSIHGQGMSEQYF. DNA for the CDR3: TGTGCCAGTAGTATACATGGACAGGGGATGTCCGAGCAGTACTTC.

CDR3 coding DNA: TGTGCCAGCAGCTTAGCCAGGGATGGAGGCTACACCTTC. Amino acid sequence: CASSLARDGGYTF. The chain has TRBV7-9 and TRBJ1-2; TRBD1 might be the D (5 bases). CDR1 and CDR2 from the germline V gene are SEHNR and FQNEAQ (reference sequence). The V end was cut by 0 bases, the J end by 8 bases, with 10 bases between. The CDR3 contains 13 residues.

The chain combines TRBV18 with TRBJ2-7; perhaps TRBD1 as D (7 bases). V dropped 2 bases and J dropped 6 bases, with 17 bases sitting between them. Germline V gives CDR1 KGHSH, CDR2 LQKENI. The length of the CDR3 is 15 residues. The CDR3 region is CASSPGPGGSREQYF. As DNA, the CDR3 is TGTGCCAGCTCACCAGGTCCAGGGGGGTCCCGCGAGCAGTACTTC.

This clone occurred a few times. Written as DNA, the CDR3 is TGTGCCACCAAAGCTCCCGGGACAGGAGGGCGCTATGGCTACACCTTC. As protein: CATKAPGTGGRYGYTF. The chain recombines TRBV6-4 with TRBJ1-2, with TRBD1 identical over 8 bases. V dropped 10 bases and J dropped 4; count of bases not matched to a gene: 17. The CDR3 loop spans 16 amino acids. CDR1 and CDR2 from the germline V gene are MRHNA and SNTAGT.

This chain connects TRBV24-1 to TRBJ2-2; 7 positions agree with TRBD2. The CDR3 is made up of 16 amino acids. The germline V gene encodes CDR1 KGHDR and CDR2 SFDVKD. V dropped 0 bases and J dropped 5; count of bases not matched to a gene: 5. CDR3 sequence (DNA): TGTGCCACCAGTGATTTGCTGCAGGGAGGGACCGGGGAGCTGTTTTTT. Its translation: CATSDLLQGGTGELFF.

The chain combines TRBV19 with TRBJ2-2; D might be TRBD2 (6 bases). The CDR3 loop spans 14 amino acids. From germline, CDR1 is LNHDA and CDR2 SQIVND (reference sequence). V was cut by 6 bases and J by 2 bases, with 10 bases left in between. In DNA, the CDR3 is TGTGCCAGTAGCCGGGACTTAAACACCGGGGAGCTGTTTTTT. Residues: CASSRDLNTGELFF.

This clone was counted a single time. This chain joins TRBV28 and TRBJ1-2, with D unresolved. The V gene's germline CDR1 is MDHEN and CDR2 SYDVKM. CDR3 length equals 11 residues. Trimming took off 6 bases at V and 8 bases at J, with 10 bases between the two ends. This chain's CDR3 is CASSTRLGYTF. The CDR3 region has the DNA TGTGCCAGCAGCACCCGGTTGGGCTACACCTTC.

The rearrangement links TRBV11-2 to TRBJ1-2; the match to TRBD1 covers 9 bases. The CDR3 is 14 residues long. The V gene end was trimmed by 1 base and the J gene end by 7 bases; junction bases not matched to a gene: 4. Germline V lookup: CDR1 SGHAT, CDR2 FQNNGV. CDR3 DNA sequence: TGTGCCAGCAGCTTAGGTGGGACAGGGCTTGGCTACACCTTC. This translates into CASSLGGTGLGYTF.

The J gene is TRBJ1-3, the V gene TRBV28, with D unresolved. Per germline, CDR1 MDHEN and CDR2 SYDVKM. With 3 bases removed from V and 0 bases from J, the gap between germline ends came to 9 bases. This CDR3 is built from 15 residues. CDR3 region: CASSLRQLSGNTIYF. CDR3 nucleotides: TGTGCCAGCAGTTTGAGGCAGCTCTCTGGAAACACCATATATTTT. Variable domain in full (rest from reference TRBV28 and TRBJ1-3): DVKVTQSSRYLVKRTGEKVFLECVQDMDHENMFWYRQDPGLGLRLIYFSYDVKMKEKGDIPEGYSVSREKKERFSLILESASTNQTSMYLCASSLRQLSGNTIYFGEGSWLTVV.

The gene calls are TRBV11-2 and TRBJ1-1; the D gene is possibly TRBD1 (6 bases). This CDR3 spans 18 amino acids. The ends were cut back, 5 bases at V and 0 bases at J, with 22 bases in the middle. Germline CDR1 is SGHAT and CDR2 is FQNNGV. In DNA, the CDR3 is TGTGCCAGCAGCCCAATCGGGGGGCAGGGGAACCTGAACACTGAAGCTTTCTTT. Translating gives CASSPIGGQGNLNTEAFF.

The V gene is TRBV7-8, the J gene TRBJ2-5; 8 nucleotides align to TRBD2. The trim removed 5 bases at V and 3 bases at J, leaving 11 bases unmatched. CDR1 and CDR2 from the germline V gene are SGHVS and FQNEAQ. The CDR3 is 16 amino acids. The CDR3 bases are TGTGCCAGCAGCGCCACAGAACTAGCGGCAAAAGAGACCCAGTACTTC. It codes for CASSATELAAKETQYF.

The chain uses TRBV9 and TRBJ2-7; 10 nucleotides match TRBD1. Trimming cost V 3 bases and J 5 bases; bases outside gene matches: 5. The germline gives CDR1 SGDLS, CDR2 YYNGEE. This CDR3 spans 14 amino acids. Here the CDR3 DNA reads TGTGCCAGCAGCGCAGAGGGGACAGGGGACGAGCAGTACTTC. It yields the protein CASSAEGTGDEQYF.